Listed below are T cell receptor beta chains from one sample, sequenced in a study of post-analysis software for immune sequencing data. TCRdb fed the PCR reads into MiXCR, producing one record per CDR3 protein. The data show approximately 770,000 distinct CDR3 sequences, with around 46% seen just once and 4% to 5% held by the top ten. The specimen sequenced was blood. Every receptor here comes from a girl aged 5-17 years with multiple sclerosis. Each CDR3 is given with its conserved first and last residue. The D gene is left open where the match is weak. Only part of the rows carry a size: once, few, many, or a class if the clone is expanded.

V gene: TRBV9; clone size: NA; J gene: TRBJ2-7; D gene: TRBD2; CDR3 length: 21; CDR3 protein: CASSDPQTGTSGISSYNEQYF; CDR3 DNA: TGTGCCAGCAGCGACCCCCAAACTGGGACTAGCGGGATCAGCTCCTACAATGAGCAGTACTTC
V gene: TRBV4-3; clone size: NA; J gene: TRBJ2-5; D gene: TRBD2; CDR3 length: 17; CDR3 protein: CASSQERAYGRAETQYF; CDR3 DNA: TGCGCCAGCAGCCAAGAGCGGGCCTACGGGAGGGCTGAGACCCAGTACTTC
V gene: TRBV6-2/TRBV6-3; clone size: NA; J gene: TRBJ2-2; D gene: NA; CDR3 length: 15; CDR3 protein: CASNEGHLNTGELFF; CDR3 DNA: TGTGCCAGCAACGAGGGACACCTGAACACCGGGGAGCTGTTTTTT
V gene: TRBV20-1; clone size: once; J gene: TRBJ1-1; D gene: TRBD1; CDR3 length: 16; CDR3 protein: CSAPLRGDRADTEAFF; CDR3 DNA: TGCAGTGCTCCGCTGCGGGGGGACAGGGCAGACACTGAAGCTTTCTTT
V gene: TRBV24-1; clone size: few; J gene: TRBJ2-7; D gene: TRBD2; CDR3 length: 15; CDR3 protein: CATSDSNGGTYEQYF; CDR3 DNA: TGTGCCACCAGTGATTCTAACGGGGGGACCTACGAGCAGTACTTC
V gene: TRBV20-1; clone size: NA; J gene: TRBJ2-1; D gene: NA; CDR3 length: 17; CDR3 protein: CSAIPVITGAVYNEQFF; CDR3 DNA: TGCAGTGCCATACCTGTCATCACGGGAGCTGTCTACAATGAGCAGTTCTTC
V gene: TRBV2; clone size: NA; J gene: TRBJ2-7; D gene: NA; CDR3 length: 15; CDR3 protein: CASRGKDSTGYEQYF; CDR3 DNA: TGTGCCAGCAGGGGGAAGGACAGTACCGGCTACGAGCAGTACTTC
V gene: TRBV12-3/TRBV12-4; clone size: NA; J gene: TRBJ2-3; D gene: NA; CDR3 length: 14; CDR3 protein: CASSEKGSADTQYF; CDR3 DNA: TGTGCCAGCAGCGAAAAGGGGTCCGCAGATACGCAGTATTTT
V gene: TRBV4-1; clone size: NA; J gene: TRBJ2-1; D gene: NA; CDR3 length: 15; CDR3 protein: CASSQEQAKYNEQFF; CDR3 DNA: TGCGCCAGCAGCCAAGAACAGGCGAAGTACAATGAGCAGTTCTTC
V gene: TRBV30; clone size: NA; J gene: TRBJ2-7; D gene: TRBD1; CDR3 length: 12; CDR3 protein: CAWRTGGVEQYF; CDR3 DNA: TGTGCCTGGAGGACAGGGGGCGTGGAGCAGTACTTC
V gene: TRBV28; clone size: NA; J gene: TRBJ2-1; D gene: TRBD2; CDR3 length: 16; CDR3 protein: CASSLILAGEFNEQFF; CDR3 DNA: TGTGCCAGCAGTTTGATCCTAGCGGGAGAATTCAATGAGCAGTTCTTC
V gene: TRBV27; clone size: NA; J gene: TRBJ2-7; D gene: TRBD1; CDR3 length: 14; CDR3 protein: CASSHGTGFYEQYF; CDR3 DNA: TGTGCCAGCAGTCATGGGACAGGGTTCTACGAGCAGTACTTC
V gene: TRBV5-5; clone size: NA; J gene: TRBJ2-1; D gene: NA; CDR3 length: 15; CDR3 protein: CASSMNRASHNEQFF; CDR3 DNA: TGTGCCAGCAGCATGAACAGAGCCTCCCACAATGAGCAGTTCTTC
V gene: TRBV5-1; clone size: NA; J gene: TRBJ2-3; D gene: NA; CDR3 length: 16; CDR3 protein: CASSLGRTWSTDTRYF; CDR3 DNA: TGCGCCAGCAGCTTGGGACGGACGTGGAGCACAGATACGCGGTATTTT
V gene: TRBV7-3; clone size: NA; J gene: TRBJ1-1; D gene: NA; CDR3 length: 13; CDR3 protein: CASAYGGDTEAFF; CDR3 DNA: TGTGCCAGCGCTTATGGGGGTGACACTGAAGCTTTCTTT
V gene: TRBV24-1; clone size: NA; J gene: TRBJ2-3; D gene: NA; CDR3 length: 13; CDR3 protein: CATRSSGTDTQYF; CDR3 DNA: TGTGCCACCAGGTCCAGCGGGACAGATACGCAGTATTTT
V gene: TRBV3-1; clone size: few; J gene: TRBJ2-5; D gene: NA; CDR3 length: 15; CDR3 protein: CASSQDLGAEETQYF; CDR3 DNA: TGTGCCAGCAGCCAAGATCTAGGAGCAGAAGAGACCCAGTACTTC
V gene: TRBV7-3; clone size: few; J gene: TRBJ2-1; D gene: NA; CDR3 length: 15; CDR3 protein: CASSLRGSSPNEQFF; CDR3 DNA: TGTGCCAGCAGCTTAAGGGGGTCTTCTCCCAATGAGCAGTTCTTC
V gene: TRBV9; clone size: NA; J gene: TRBJ2-1; D gene: NA; CDR3 length: 13; CDR3 protein: CASSVSILHEQFF; CDR3 DNA: TGTGCCAGCAGCGTATCGATACTCCATGAGCAGTTCTTC
V gene: TRBV6-1; clone size: NA; J gene: TRBJ2-3; D gene: NA; CDR3 length: 18; CDR3 protein: CASRGPPGGSRSTDTQYF; CDR3 DNA: TGTGCCAGCAGAGGCCCCCCTGGGGGTTCCCGTAGCACAGATACGCAGTATTTT
V gene: TRBV29-1; clone size: NA; J gene: TRBJ2-7; D gene: NA; CDR3 length: 11; CDR3 protein: CMVGSYNEQYF; CDR3 DNA: TGCATGGTAGGCTCCTACAATGAGCAGTACTTC
V gene: TRBV12-3/TRBV12-4; clone size: NA; J gene: TRBJ1-1; D gene: NA; CDR3 length: 14; CDR3 protein: CASTYSSVNTEAFF; CDR3 DNA: TGTGCCAGCACATACAGCTCAGTGAACACTGAAGCTTTCTTT
V gene: TRBV29-1; clone size: NA; J gene: TRBJ2-1; D gene: TRBD2; CDR3 length: 17; CDR3 protein: CSVGTSGRARSYNEQFF; CDR3 DNA: TGCAGCGTAGGGACTAGCGGGAGGGCCAGGTCCTACAATGAGCAGTTCTTC
V gene: TRBV28; clone size: NA; J gene: TRBJ2-7; D gene: NA; CDR3 length: 16; CDR3 protein: CASSLAGQGGLYEQYF; CDR3 DNA: TGTGCCAGCAGCCTAGCTGGGCAGGGGGGACTTTACGAGCAGTACTTC
V gene: TRBV2; clone size: few; J gene: TRBJ1-2; D gene: TRBD1; CDR3 length: 16; CDR3 protein: CASSEGTGQGGYGYTF; CDR3 DNA: TGTGCCAGCAGTGAAGGGACAGGGCAAGGAGGATATGGCTACACCTTC
V gene: TRBV24-1; clone size: NA; J gene: TRBJ2-1; D gene: NA; CDR3 length: 12; CDR3 protein: CATSDLGREQFF; CDR3 DNA: TGTGCCACCAGTGATTTGGGGCGGGAGCAGTTCTTC
V gene: TRBV11-2; clone size: NA; J gene: TRBJ2-1; D gene: TRBD2; CDR3 length: 21; CDR3 protein: CASSLGGLASSPYDLYNEQFF; CDR3 DNA: TGTGCCAGCAGCTTAGGGGGACTAGCATCTAGCCCATACGACCTATACAATGAGCAGTTCTTC
V gene: TRBV12-3/TRBV12-4; clone size: NA; J gene: TRBJ1-5; D gene: NA; CDR3 length: 17; CDR3 protein: CASSFGQGPNSNQPQHF; CDR3 DNA: TGTGCCAGCAGTTTTGGGCAGGGGCCAAATTCTAATCAGCCCCAGCATTTT
V gene: TRBV3-1; clone size: few; J gene: TRBJ2-5; D gene: TRBD2; CDR3 length: 11; CDR3 protein: CASSRGGTQYF; CDR3 DNA: TGTGCCAGCAGCCGGGGGGGGACCCAGTACTTC
V gene: TRBV20-1; clone size: NA; J gene: TRBJ2-1; D gene: TRBD2; CDR3 length: 15; CDR3 protein: CSARAASGVYNEQFF; CDR3 DNA: TGCAGTGCTAGGGCCGCTAGCGGAGTTTACAATGAGCAGTTCTTC
V gene: TRBV3-1; clone size: NA; J gene: TRBJ2-3; D gene: NA; CDR3 length: 14; CDR3 protein: CASSQDEGTDTQYF; CDR3 DNA: TGTGCCAGCAGCCAAGACGAGGGCACAGATACGCAGTATTTT
V gene: TRBV24-1; clone size: NA; J gene: TRBJ2-3; D gene: NA; CDR3 length: 13; CDR3 protein: CATSGGPTDTQYF; CDR3 DNA: TGTGCCACCAGTGGAGGACCAACAGATACGCAGTATTTT
V gene: TRBV7-9; clone size: NA; J gene: TRBJ2-1; D gene: NA; CDR3 length: 16; CDR3 protein: CASSPLGWEDHNEQFF; CDR3 DNA: TGTGCCAGCAGCCCTCTGGGGTGGGAGGACCACAATGAGCAGTTCTTC
V gene: TRBV29-1; clone size: NA; J gene: TRBJ1-2; D gene: NA; CDR3 length: 12; CDR3 protein: CSVDRGWDGYTF; CDR3 DNA: TGCAGCGTTGACAGAGGATGGGATGGCTACACCTTC
V gene: TRBV11-3; clone size: NA; J gene: TRBJ1-2; D gene: TRBD1; CDR3 length: 15; CDR3 protein: CASSWTGGDNYGYTF; CDR3 DNA: TGTGCCAGCAGCTGGACAGGGGGCGATAACTATGGCTACACCTTC
V gene: TRBV27; clone size: few; J gene: TRBJ2-1; D gene: NA; CDR3 length: 13; CDR3 protein: CASSLGFNNEQFF; CDR3 DNA: TGTGCCAGCAGTTTAGGGTTTAACAATGAGCAGTTCTTC
V gene: TRBV6-4; clone size: NA; J gene: TRBJ2-1; D gene: TRBD2; CDR3 length: 15; CDR3 protein: CASSPGTRDYSEQFF; CDR3 DNA: TGTGCCAGCAGTCCCGGGACTAGAGATTACAGTGAGCAGTTCTTC
V gene: TRBV6-5; clone size: few; J gene: TRBJ2-7; D gene: NA; CDR3 length: 13; CDR3 protein: CASSRTTEYEQYF; CDR3 DNA: TGTGCCAGCAGTCGAACGACAGAATACGAGCAGTACTTC
V gene: TRBV20-1; clone size: few; J gene: TRBJ1-2; D gene: NA; CDR3 length: 13; CDR3 protein: CSARDRTPTGYTF; CDR3 DNA: TGCAGTGCTAGAGATAGGACGCCCACGGGCTACACCTTC
V gene: TRBV28; clone size: NA; J gene: TRBJ1-4; D gene: NA; CDR3 length: 15; CDR3 protein: CASSPSSGTNEKLFF; CDR3 DNA: TGTGCCAGCAGCCCCTCTTCGGGGACTAATGAAAAACTGTTTTTT